Listed below are T cell receptor beta chains from one sample, sequenced in a study of blood T cell repertoires in COVID-19. The method was immunoSEQ multiplex PCR; TCRdb's version includes in-frame clones alone and lacks a portion of them. Among about 49,000 clones, 87% were seen once, and the ten largest hold 2.1%. Sequenced material: peripheral blood. All receptors derive from a woman of 80 years or more with COVID-19, enrolled during active disease. CDR3s include the opening cysteine and the closing phenylalanine or tryptophan.

length: 15
V: TRBV5-1
J: TRBJ2-7
CDR3: CASSLVTGGAYEQYF

length: 12
V: TRBV9
J: TRBJ2-2
CDR3: CASSVAGGELFF

length: 16
V: TRBV24-1
J: TRBJ2-3
CDR3: CATSDLGTGLTDTQYF

length: 21
V: TRBV7-8
J: TRBJ2-1
CDR3: CASSLSEGLAGPESSYNEQFF

length: 15
V: TRBV6-5
J: TRBJ2-5
CDR3: CASSWGQGHQETQYF

length: 19
V: TRBV28
J: TRBJ2-3
CDR3: CAVIPPEITTGRSTDTQYF

length: 13
V: TRBV4-2
J: TRBJ2-5
CDR3: CASNSDRGKTQYF

length: 16
V: TRBV18
J: TRBJ2-6
CDR3: CASSPSGVSGANVLTF

length: 12
V: TRBV6-5
J: TRBJ1-1
CDR3: CASSLDLDEAFF

length: 12
V: TRBV29-1
J: TRBJ2-5
CDR3: CSVGGREETQYF

length: 12
V: TRBV24-1
J: TRBJ2-1
CDR3: CATSGRGNEQFF

length: 13
V: TRBV7-8
J: TRBJ1-6
CDR3: CASSFQGNSPLHF

length: 13
V: TRBV18
J: TRBJ2-3
CDR3: CASSPSPGDTQYF

length: 15
V: TRBV7-6
J: TRBJ2-1
CDR3: CASSSQGGLYNEQFF

length: 15
V: TRBV7-2
J: TRBJ1-2
CDR3: CASSLDGRVPYGYTF

length: 14
V: TRBV19
J: TRBJ1-5
CDR3: CASSMGRDYQPQHF

length: 13
V: TRBV24-1
J: TRBJ2-2
CDR3: CATSQTNTGELFF

length: 18
V: TRBV6-1
J: TRBJ1-2
CDR3: CASSKAGTGSLSGYGYTF

length: 17
V: TRBV18
J: TRBJ2-5
CDR3: CASSPNRLAGDIETQYF

length: 13
V: TRBV6-1
J: TRBJ1-1
CDR3: CASSERQGTEAFF

length: 11
V: TRBV28
J: TRBJ1-1
CDR3: CASIGRTEAFF

length: 21
V: TRBV15
J: TRBJ2-2
CDR3: CATSKGPGLAGGGIYTGELFF

length: 15
V: TRBV5-1
J: TRBJ2-3
CDR3: CASRRTGLQTDTQYF

length: 14
V: TRBV2
J: TRBJ2-7
CDR3: CASRRNGQGGEQYF

length: 15
V: TRBV18
J: TRBJ2-7
CDR3: CASSSGGASSYEQYF

length: 15
V: TRBV27
J: TRBJ1-6
CDR3: CASSLSSPANSPLHF

length: 15
V: TRBV5-4
J: TRBJ1-6
CDR3: CASSFTRQGNSPLHF

length: 15
V: TRBV7-9
J: TRBJ1-2
CDR3: CASSYTSGGAQGYTF

length: 14
V: TRBV29-1
J: TRBJ1-5
CDR3: CSVEVGGGNQPQHF

length: 15
V: TRBV15
J: TRBJ2-7
CDR3: CATSRAREDTYEQYF

length: 14
V: TRBV5-8
J: TRBJ1-5
CDR3: CASSPGLINQPQHF

length: 15
V: TRBV6-6
J: TRBJ2-7
CDR3: CASRLGLAVSYEQYF

length: 15
V: TRBV19
J: TRBJ2-5
CDR3: CASSNQRGKQETQYF

length: 15
V: TRBV11-2
J: TRBJ2-7
CDR3: CASSLTGGDHYEQYF

length: 15
V: TRBV29-1
J: TRBJ2-5
CDR3: CSVLHRGINQETQYF

length: 13
V: TRBV5-4
J: TRBJ2-5
CDR3: CASSLVTQETQYF

length: 15
V: TRBV19
J: TRBJ1-2
CDR3: CASKNGGQPNYGYTF

length: 14
V: TRBV6-5
J: TRBJ1-2
CDR3: CASRGGQGNYGYTF

length: 14
V: TRBV5-1
J: TRBJ2-7
CDR3: CASSPGGTAYEQYF

length: 14
V: TRBV6-2/TRBV6-3
J: TRBJ1-1
CDR3: CASSYTGTVTEAFF

length: 15
V: TRBV3-1/TRBV3-2
J: TRBJ1-1
CDR3: CASSHPSYPNTEAFF

length: 13
V: TRBV5-1
J: TRBJ2-5
CDR3: CASSYSGWETQYF

length: 14
V: TRBV3-1/TRBV3-2
J: TRBJ1-1
CDR3: CASSRGQGNTEAFF

length: 13
V: TRBV28
J: TRBJ2-7
CDR3: CASSRGGDYEQYF

length: 17
V: TRBV28
J: TRBJ2-3
CDR3: CASSPGGGRLSTDTQYF